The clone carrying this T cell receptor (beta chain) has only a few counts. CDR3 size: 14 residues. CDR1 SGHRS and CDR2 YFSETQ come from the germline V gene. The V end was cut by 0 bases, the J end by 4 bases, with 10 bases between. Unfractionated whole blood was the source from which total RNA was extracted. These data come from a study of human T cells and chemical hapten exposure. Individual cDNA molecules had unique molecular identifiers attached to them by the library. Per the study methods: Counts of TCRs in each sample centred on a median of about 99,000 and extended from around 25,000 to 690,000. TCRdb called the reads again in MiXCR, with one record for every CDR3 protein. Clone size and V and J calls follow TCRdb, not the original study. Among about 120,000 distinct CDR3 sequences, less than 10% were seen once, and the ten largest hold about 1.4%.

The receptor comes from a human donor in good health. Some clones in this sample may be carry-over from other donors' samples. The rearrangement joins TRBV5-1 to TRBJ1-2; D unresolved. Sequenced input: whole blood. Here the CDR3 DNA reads TGCGCCAGCAGCTTGGAGGGAGCCCTCTATGGCTACACCTTC. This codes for CASSLEGALYGYTF.